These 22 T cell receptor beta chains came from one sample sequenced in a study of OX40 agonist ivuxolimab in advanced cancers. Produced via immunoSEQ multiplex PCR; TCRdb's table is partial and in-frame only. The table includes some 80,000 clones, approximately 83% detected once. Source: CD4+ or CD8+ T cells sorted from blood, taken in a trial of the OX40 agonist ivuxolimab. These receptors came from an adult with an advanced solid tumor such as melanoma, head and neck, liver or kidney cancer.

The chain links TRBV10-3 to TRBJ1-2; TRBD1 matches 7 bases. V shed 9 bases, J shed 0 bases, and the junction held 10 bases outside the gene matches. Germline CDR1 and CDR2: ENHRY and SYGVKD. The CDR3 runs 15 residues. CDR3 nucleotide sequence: TGTGCCATTCAGGGGGAATGGGACACTAACTATGGCTACACCTTC. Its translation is CAIQGEWDTNYGYTF.

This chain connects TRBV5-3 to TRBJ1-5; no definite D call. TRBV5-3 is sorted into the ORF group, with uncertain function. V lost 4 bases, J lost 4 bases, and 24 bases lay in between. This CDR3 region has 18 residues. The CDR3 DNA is TGTGCCAGAAGCCCCAGCAACGAGGACCGAAGCCCGAATCAGCCCCAGCATTTT. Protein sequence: CARSPSNEDRSPNQPQHF.

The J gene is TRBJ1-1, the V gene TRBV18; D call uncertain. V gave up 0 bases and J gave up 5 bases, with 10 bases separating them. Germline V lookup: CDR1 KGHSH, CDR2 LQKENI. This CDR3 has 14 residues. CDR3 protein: CASSPPTAETEAFF. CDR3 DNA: TGTGCCAGCTCACCACCGACGGCCGAAACTGAAGCTTTCTTT. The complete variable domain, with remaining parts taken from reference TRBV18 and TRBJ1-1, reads NAGVMQNPRHLVRRRGQEARLRCSPMKGHSHVYWYRQLPEEGLKFMVYLQKENIIDESGMPKERFSAEFPKEGPSILRIQQVVRGDSAAYFCASSPPTAETEAFFGQGTRLTVV.

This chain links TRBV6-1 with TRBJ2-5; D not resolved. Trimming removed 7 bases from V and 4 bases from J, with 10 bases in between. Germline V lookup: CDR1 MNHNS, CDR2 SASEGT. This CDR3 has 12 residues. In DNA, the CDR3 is TGTGCCAGCATTGACCATCTAGAGACCCAGTACTTC. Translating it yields CASIDHLETQYF.

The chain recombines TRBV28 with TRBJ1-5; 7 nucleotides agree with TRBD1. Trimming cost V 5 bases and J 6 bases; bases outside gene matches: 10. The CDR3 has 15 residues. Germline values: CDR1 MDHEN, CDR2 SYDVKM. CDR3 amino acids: CASSPFDRDGQPQHF. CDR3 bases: TGTGCCAGCAGTCCCTTCGACAGGGATGGTCAGCCCCAGCATTTT.

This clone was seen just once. CDR3 in DNA: TGTGCCAGCAGCCCCCGACAGGGGACAGAGACCCAGTACTTC. Translating it yields CASSPRQGTETQYF. This chain joins TRBV7-8 and TRBJ2-5; 8 bases are a match to TRBD1. CDR1 is SGHVS and CDR2 is FQNEAQ in the germline V gene. This CDR3 has 14 residues. Trimming at V came to 5 bases and at J to 4 bases, leaving 6 bases not matched to a gene.

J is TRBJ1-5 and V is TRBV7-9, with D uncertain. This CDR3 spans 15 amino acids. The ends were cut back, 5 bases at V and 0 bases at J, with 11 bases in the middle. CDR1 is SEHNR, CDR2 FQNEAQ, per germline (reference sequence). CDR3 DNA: TGTGCCAGCAGCCCTGGAAATTATAGCAATCAGCCCCAGCATTTT. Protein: CASSPGNYSNQPQHF.

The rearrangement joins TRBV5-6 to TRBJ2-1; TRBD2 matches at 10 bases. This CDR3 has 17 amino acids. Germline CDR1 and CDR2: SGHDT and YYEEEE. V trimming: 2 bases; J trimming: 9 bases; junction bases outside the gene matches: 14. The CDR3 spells CASSLSGGAGYIGEQFF. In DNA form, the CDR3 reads TGTGCCAGCAGCTTAAGCGGGGGGGCCGGTTATATCGGTGAGCAGTTCTTC.

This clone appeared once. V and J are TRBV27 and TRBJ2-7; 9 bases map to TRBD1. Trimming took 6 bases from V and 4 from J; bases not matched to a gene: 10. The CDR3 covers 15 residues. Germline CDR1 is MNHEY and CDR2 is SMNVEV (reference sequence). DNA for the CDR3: TGTGCCAGCAGCCGGTCGGGGACAGGGCGGTACGAGCAGTACTTC. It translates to CASSRSGTGRYEQYF.

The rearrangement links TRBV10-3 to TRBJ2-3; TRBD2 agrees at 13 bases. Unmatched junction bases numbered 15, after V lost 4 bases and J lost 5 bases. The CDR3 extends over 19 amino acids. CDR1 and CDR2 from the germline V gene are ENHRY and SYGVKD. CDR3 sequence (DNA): TGTGCCATCAGTGCATCGACAGGATCGGGACTAGCGGGGAGAGATACGCAGTATTTT. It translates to CAISASTGSGLAGRDTQYF.

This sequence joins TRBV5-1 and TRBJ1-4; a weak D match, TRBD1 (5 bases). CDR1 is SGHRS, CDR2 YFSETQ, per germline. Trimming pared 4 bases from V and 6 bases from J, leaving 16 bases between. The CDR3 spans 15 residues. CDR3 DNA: TGCGCCAGCAGCCTGGGGACCGGGAGAGATGAAAAACTGTTTTTT. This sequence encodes CASSLGTGRDEKLFF. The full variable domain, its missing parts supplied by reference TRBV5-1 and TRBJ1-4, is KAGVTQTPRYLIKTRGQQVTLSCSPISGHRSVSWYQQTPGQGLQFLFEYFSETQRNKGNFPGRFSGRQFSNSRSEMNVSTLELGDSALYLCASSLGTGRDEKLFFGSGTQLSVL.

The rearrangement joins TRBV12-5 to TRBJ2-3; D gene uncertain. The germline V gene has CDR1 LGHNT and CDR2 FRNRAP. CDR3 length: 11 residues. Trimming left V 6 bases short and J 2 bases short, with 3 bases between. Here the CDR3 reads CASGYTDTQYF. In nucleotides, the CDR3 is TGTGCTAGTGGCTACACAGATACGCAGTATTTT.

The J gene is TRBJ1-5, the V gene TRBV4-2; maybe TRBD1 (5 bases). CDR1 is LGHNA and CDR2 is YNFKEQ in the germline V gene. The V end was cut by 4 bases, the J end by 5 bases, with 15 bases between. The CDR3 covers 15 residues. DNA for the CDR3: TGTGCCAGCAGCCGAGGCGACAGATGGGATCAGCCCCAGCATTTT. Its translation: CASSRGDRWDQPQHF.

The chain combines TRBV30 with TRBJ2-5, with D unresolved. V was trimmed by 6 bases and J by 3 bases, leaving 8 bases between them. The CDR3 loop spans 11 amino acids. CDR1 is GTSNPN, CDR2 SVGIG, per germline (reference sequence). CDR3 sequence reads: CACGREETQYF. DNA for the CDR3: TGTGCCTGCGGCCGGGAAGAGACCCAGTACTTC.

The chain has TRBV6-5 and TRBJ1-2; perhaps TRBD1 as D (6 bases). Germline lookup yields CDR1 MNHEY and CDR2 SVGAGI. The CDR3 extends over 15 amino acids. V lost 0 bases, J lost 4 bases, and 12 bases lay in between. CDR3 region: CASSYSTGAGYGYTF. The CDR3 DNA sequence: TGTGCCAGCAGTTACTCGACGGGGGCTGGCTATGGCTACACCTTC.

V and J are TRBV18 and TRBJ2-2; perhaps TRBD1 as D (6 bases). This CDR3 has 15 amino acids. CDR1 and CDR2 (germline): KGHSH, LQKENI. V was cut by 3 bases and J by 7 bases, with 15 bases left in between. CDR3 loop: CASSPGQTQNGELFF. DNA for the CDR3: TGTGCCAGCTCACCGGGACAAACCCAGAACGGGGAGCTGTTTTTT.

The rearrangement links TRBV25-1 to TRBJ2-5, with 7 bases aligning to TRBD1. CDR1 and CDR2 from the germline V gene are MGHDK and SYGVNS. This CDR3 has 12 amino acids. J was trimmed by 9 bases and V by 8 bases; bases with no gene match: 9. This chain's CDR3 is CASSGTQGAQYF. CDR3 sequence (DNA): TGTGCCAGCTCGGGCACTCAGGGGGCCCAGTACTTC.

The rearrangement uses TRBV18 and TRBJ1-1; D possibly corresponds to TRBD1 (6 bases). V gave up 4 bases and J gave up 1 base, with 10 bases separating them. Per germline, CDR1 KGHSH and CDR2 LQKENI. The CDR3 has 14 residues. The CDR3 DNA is TGTGCCAGCTCACGGGACACCTCGAACACTGAAGCTTTCTTT. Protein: CASSRDTSNTEAFF.

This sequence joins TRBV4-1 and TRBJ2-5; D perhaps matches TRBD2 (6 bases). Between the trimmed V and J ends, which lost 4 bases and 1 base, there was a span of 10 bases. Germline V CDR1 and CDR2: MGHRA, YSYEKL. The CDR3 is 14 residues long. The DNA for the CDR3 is TGCGCCAGCAGCCTGGGGACTGTCCAAGAGACCCAGTACTTC. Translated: CASSLGTVQETQYF.

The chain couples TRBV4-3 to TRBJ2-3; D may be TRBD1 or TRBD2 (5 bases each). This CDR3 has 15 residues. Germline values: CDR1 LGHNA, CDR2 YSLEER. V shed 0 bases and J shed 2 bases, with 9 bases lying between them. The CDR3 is CASSQDPGTTDTQYF. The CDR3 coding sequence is TGCGCCAGCAGCCAAGATCCCGGGACCACAGATACGCAGTATTTT.

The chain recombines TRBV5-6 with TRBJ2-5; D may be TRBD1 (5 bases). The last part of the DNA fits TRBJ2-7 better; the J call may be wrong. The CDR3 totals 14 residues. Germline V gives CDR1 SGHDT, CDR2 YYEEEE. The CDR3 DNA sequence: TGTGCCAGCAGCCCGAACAGGCTGACCTACGAGCAGTACTTC. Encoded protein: CASSPNRLTYEQYF.

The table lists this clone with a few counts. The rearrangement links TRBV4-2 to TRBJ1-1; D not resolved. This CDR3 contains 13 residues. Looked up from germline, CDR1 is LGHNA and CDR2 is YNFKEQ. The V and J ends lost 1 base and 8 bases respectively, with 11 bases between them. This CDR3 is CASSQGWVEEAFF. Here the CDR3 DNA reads TGTGCCAGCAGCCAAGGGTGGGTCGAGGAAGCTTTCTTT.